These 11 T cell receptor beta chains originate from one sample sequenced in a study of siplizumab effects on memory and regulatory T cells (dated by TCRdb to about 2019). Libraries were prepared through the immunoSEQ multiplex PCR assay. TCRdb stores this immuneACCESS table with in-frame sequences only. Part of the clones is absent; in the studies checked, under half of the shortfall reflects unresolved V genes, and no reason is known for the rest. Within this sample are about 97,000 clones, with 80% to 95% of them counted one time only. Together, the top ten hold more than 10% of the sample. The sample consisted of non-Treg CD4+ T cells sorted from blood. What this sample's cell subset or site label stands for: FACS-sorted unstimulated CD4+ non-regulatory T cells. The receptors come from a human donor in good health.

The chain couples TRBV7-8 to TRBJ2-6; D gene uncertain. The CDR3 has 17 residues. The V end lost 2 bases, the J end lost 0 bases, and 11 bases lay between the germline ends. Germline lookup yields CDR1 SGHVS and CDR2 FQNEAQ. CDR3 sequence (DNA): TGTGCCAGCAGCTTACAGCCAGTCCTCTCTGGGGCCAACGTCCTGACTTTC. Its translation: CASSLQPVLSGANVLTF.

The gene calls are TRBV25-1 and TRBJ2-5; D gene uncertain. The V and J ends lost 0 bases and 5 bases respectively, with 10 bases between them. This CDR3 region has 14 residues. Germline-derived CDR1 and CDR2 are MGHDK and SYGVNS. CDR3 sequence: CASSEYGNAETQYF. CDR3 nucleotide sequence: TGTGCCAGCAGTGAATATGGGAACGCGGAGACCCAGTACTTC.

V gene TRBV6-6 combines with J gene TRBJ1-1; D is perhaps TRBD1 (5 bases). CDR1 MNHNY and CDR2 SVGAGI come from the germline V gene (reference sequence). CDR3 length: 13 residues. The germline V and J ends were trimmed by 6 bases and 3 bases, with 11 bases remaining between them. This chain's CDR3 is CASRPGADTEAFF. DNA for the CDR3: TGTGCCAGCAGACCTGGGGCAGACACTGAAGCTTTCTTT.

The chain joins TRBV11-3 to TRBJ2-7, with D possibly matching TRBD1 (6 bases). The CDR3 runs 12 residues. CDR1 is SGHNT, CDR2 YENEEA, per germline. V dropped 3 bases and J dropped 5 bases, with 8 bases sitting between them. DNA for the CDR3: TGTGCCAGCAGCTTCTACAGGGACGAGCAGTACTTC. Amino acids: CASSFYRDEQYF.

This rearrangement joins TRBV5-4 to TRBJ2-5; 11 bases line up with TRBD2. From germline, CDR1 is SGHNT and CDR2 YYREEE (reference sequence). The ends lost 0 bases at V and 2 bases at J; junction bases unmatched: 9. The CDR3 sequence is 18 residues long. The CDR3 sequence: CASSLAGVAGGNQETQYF. DNA for the CDR3: TGTGCCAGCAGCTTGGCCGGGGTAGCGGGAGGGAATCAAGAGACCCAGTACTTC.

This rearrangement joins TRBV6-5 to TRBJ2-2; 7 bases fit TRBD1. Germline values: CDR1 MNHEY, CDR2 SVGAGI. The CDR3 has 15 residues. Trimming cost V 6 bases and J 0 bases; bases outside gene matches: 4. The CDR3 DNA reads TGTGCCAGCAGCTTTGGGACAGCGAACACCGGGGAGCTGTTTTTT. Protein sequence: CASSFGTANTGELFF.

The chain joins TRBV18 to TRBJ1-3, with TRBD1 identical over 9 bases. Germline V gives CDR1 KGHSH, CDR2 LQKENI. V shed 3 bases and J 3 bases; nucleotides not matched to a gene: 6. The CDR3 covers 16 residues. This chain's CDR3 is CASSPMDRGVGNTIYF. CDR3 DNA sequence: TGTGCCAGCTCACCCATGGACAGGGGAGTTGGAAACACCATATATTTT.

The V gene is TRBV21-1, the J gene TRBJ1-1. TRBV21-1 is deemed a pseudogene. CDR3 length: 14 amino acids. DNA for the CDR3: TGTGCCAGCAGCAAAGGTTTCGGTAAGAGTGAAGCTTTCTTT. Its translation is CASSKGFGKSEAFF.

The chain couples TRBV5-4 to TRBJ1-1; tentatively, D is TRBD1 (5 bases). Per the germline V gene, CDR1 is SGHNT and CDR2 is YYREEE (reference sequence). The germline V and J ends were trimmed by 0 bases and 1 base, with 7 bases remaining between them. This CDR3 region has 14 residues. The CDR3 reads CASSLEGQNTEAFF. The CDR3 DNA is TGTGCCAGCAGCTTGGAAGGACAGAACACTGAAGCTTTCTTT.

V gene TRBV29-1 combines with J gene TRBJ2-4, with D possibly being TRBD2 (8 bases). Germline CDR1 reads SQVTM; CDR2 reads ANQGSEA. This CDR3 is 12 amino acids long. Trimming took 6 bases from V and 9 from J, leaving 15 bases between them. CDR3 amino acids: CSVRDSGGIQYF. DNA of the CDR3: TGCAGCGTCCGGGACAGCGGGGGCATTCAGTACTTC.

The rearrangement links TRBV6-1 to TRBJ2-7; D tentatively reads TRBD1 or TRBD2 (5 bases each). Trimming removed 6 bases from V and 2 bases from J, with 14 bases in between. Germline CDR1 and CDR2: MNHNS and SASEGT. This CDR3 is 14 amino acids long. The CDR3 reads CASRIRDGAYEQYF. In DNA, the CDR3 is TGTGCCAGCAGAATTCGGGACGGAGCCTACGAGCAGTACTTC.